This is a list of T cell receptor beta chains from one sample in a study of Ad26.COV2.S vaccination and SARS-CoV-2 variants. Sequenced by immunoSEQ multiplex PCR; TCRdb stores in-frame clones only, minus some. The sample has 350,000 to 450,000 clones, around 87% seen once; the top ten hold about 3.5%. The material was peripheral blood, obtained in a trial of Ad26.COV2.S vaccine versus placebo. These receptors were collected from a person aged 18 to 59 who received the Ad26.COV2.S COVID-19 vaccine or a placebo. CDR3s include the opening cysteine and the closing phenylalanine or tryptophan. The order of the fields is J gene, D gene, clone size, V gene, CDR3 DNA, CDR3 protein. D genes are given only for firm matches. Some rows mark clone size as missing; the rest say once, few, many or name a class of expanded clone.

J: TRBJ1-5
D: .
size: .
V: TRBV30
DNA: TGTGCCTGGACCCAGACAGGAGCAAATCAGCCCCAGCATTTT
CDR3: CAWTQTGANQPQHF

J: TRBJ2-3
D: TRBD1
size: .
V: TRBV2
DNA: TGTGCCAGCAGTCCGGGACAGGGTTCCTTCACAGATACGCAGTATTTT
CDR3: CASSPGQGSFTDTQYF

J: TRBJ2-5
D: .
size: .
V: TRBV18
DNA: TGTGCCAGCTCAGATACGGAAGAGACCCAGTACTTC
CDR3: CASSDTEETQYF

J: TRBJ1-1
D: .
size: .
V: TRBV6-2/TRBV6-3
DNA: TGTGCCAGCAGTTACCCCGGACAGTTTAACACTGAAGCTTTCTTT
CDR3: CASSYPGQFNTEAFF

J: TRBJ2-1
D: .
size: once
V: TRBV4-1
DNA: TGCGCCAGCAGCCGGGGGGCTAGAAGCAATGAGCAGTTCTTC
CDR3: CASSRGARSNEQFF

J: TRBJ2-7
D: .
size: .
V: TRBV5-1
DNA: TGCGCCAGCAGCTTGTACCAGGGCGATGGTTACGAGCAGTACTTC
CDR3: CASSLYQGDGYEQYF

J: TRBJ2-5
D: TRBD1
size: .
V: TRBV3-1/TRBV3-2
DNA: TGTGCCAGCAGCCGGAAGGACAGGACGCAAGAGACCCAGTACTTC
CDR3: CASSRKDRTQETQYF

J: TRBJ1-4
D: .
size: once
V: TRBV4-1
DNA: TGCGCCAGCAACGCAGGGAGAAGGTCTAATGAAAAACTGTTTTTT
CDR3: CASNAGRRSNEKLFF

J: TRBJ2-7
D: TRBD1
size: .
V: TRBV24-1
DNA: TGTGCCACCAGTGATCCGACGACACAGGGGGCTCCCGCTCGCTTC
CDR3: CATSDPTTQGAPARF

J: TRBJ2-5
D: .
size: .
V: TRBV5-1
DNA: TGCGCCAGCAGCTCGACAGTACAAGAGACCCAGTACTTC
CDR3: CASSSTVQETQYF

J: TRBJ2-5
D: .
size: .
V: TRBV9
DNA: TGTGCCAGCAGCGTTCAGCCCCGGGAGACCCAGTACTTC
CDR3: CASSVQPRETQYF

J: TRBJ2-7
D: TRBD1
size: once
V: TRBV9
DNA: TGTGCCAGCAGCGCAGGGACAGGGGGCTACGAGCAGTACTTC
CDR3: CASSAGTGGYEQYF

J: TRBJ2-1
D: .
size: .
V: TRBV19
DNA: TGTGCCAGTAGTGCAGGGACATCGGTGGTTTTCCGGGATGAGCAGTTCTTC
CDR3: CASSAGTSVVFRDEQFF

J: TRBJ2-2
D: TRBD2
size: few
V: TRBV24-1
DNA: TGTGCCACCAGTCCTAGCGGGGGAAACACCGGGGAGCTGTTTTTT
CDR3: CATSPSGGNTGELFF

J: TRBJ2-7
D: .
size: .
V: TRBV19
DNA: TGTGCCAGTAGTATTACGGGGGACTCCTACGAGCAGTACTTC
CDR3: CASSITGDSYEQYF

J: TRBJ1-5
D: .
size: .
V: TRBV20-1
DNA: TGCAGTGCTAGTCGAGGCCCCCGGGGGCAGCCCCAGCATTTT
CDR3: CSASRGPRGQPQHF

J: TRBJ2-3
D: TRBD2
size: .
V: TRBV14
DNA: TGTGCCAGCAGCCACTTTAGCGGGGGGGCCGCGGATACGCAGTATTTT
CDR3: CASSHFSGGAADTQYF

J: TRBJ1-4
D: TRBD1
size: .
V: TRBV18
DNA: TGTGCCAGCTCACCCATTTCCGGGACAGCGGGGGAAAAACTGTTTTTT
CDR3: CASSPISGTAGEKLFF

J: TRBJ2-1
D: TRBD1
size: .
V: TRBV4-2
DNA: TGTGCCAGCAGCCAAGAGGGCAGGGGGAATGAGCAGTTCTTC
CDR3: CASSQEGRGNEQFF

J: TRBJ2-3
D: TRBD2
size: .
V: TRBV7-3
DNA: TGTGCCAGCAGCGCGAGGTTCAGCGGGGCGATACAGTATTTT
CDR3: CASSARFSGAIQYF

J: TRBJ1-6
D: .
size: few
V: TRBV27
DNA: TGTGCCAGCAGCCCATGGATGGGTAATTCACCCCTCCACTTT
CDR3: CASSPWMGNSPLHF

J: TRBJ1-2
D: .
size: many
V: TRBV2
DNA: TGTGCCAGCAGTGACACACCCGCAACCGCGACCAATGGCTACACCTTC
CDR3: CASSDTPATATNGYTF

J: TRBJ1-1
D: TRBD1
size: .
V: TRBV5-4
DNA: TGTGCCAGCAGCTCGTCGGGTTGGACAGGGGACACTGAAGCTTTCTTT
CDR3: CASSSSGWTGDTEAFF

J: TRBJ2-1
D: .
size: .
V: TRBV19
DNA: TGTGCCAGTAGTATCCGAGGGGGAGGTTACAATGAGCAGTTCTTC
CDR3: CASSIRGGGYNEQFF